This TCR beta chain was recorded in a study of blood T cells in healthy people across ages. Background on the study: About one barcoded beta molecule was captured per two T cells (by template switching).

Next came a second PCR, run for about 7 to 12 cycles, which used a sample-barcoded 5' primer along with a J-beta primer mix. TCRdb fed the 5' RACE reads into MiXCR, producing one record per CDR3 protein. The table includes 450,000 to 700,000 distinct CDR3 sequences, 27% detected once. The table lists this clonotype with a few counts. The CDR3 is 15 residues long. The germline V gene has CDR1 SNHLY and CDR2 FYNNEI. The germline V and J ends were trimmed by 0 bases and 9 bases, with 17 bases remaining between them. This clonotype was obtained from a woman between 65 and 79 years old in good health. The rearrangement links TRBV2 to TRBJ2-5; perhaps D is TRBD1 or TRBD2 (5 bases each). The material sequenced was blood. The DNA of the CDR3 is TGTGCCAGCAGTGAAGCGCTTCGAGGGGCCGGGGCCCAGTACTTC. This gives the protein CASSEALRGAGAQYF.